This T cell receptor beta chain is from a study of spatial heterogeneity in lung cancer. TCRdb re-called the 5' RACE reads through MiXCR, storing one row per CDR3 protein. The top ten clones hold about 3% of a sample with some 52,000 distinct CDR3 sequences, roughly 7.5% of them seen once. Only a few counts were recorded for this clonotype. Described time point: sample taken at primary tumor resection. Material for sequencing was whole RNA from tumor, nontumor lung or frozen PBMC, left unsorted. This CDR3 is 15 amino acids long. The V and J ends lost 3 bases and 5 bases respectively, with 17 bases between them. Germline V gives CDR1 SGDLS, CDR2 YYNGEE.

This receptor was taken from a female donor with early-stage non-small cell lung cancer. V usage is TRBV9 and J usage is TRBJ1-2; TRBD1 is a possible D gene (6 bases). Sample: PBMCs, taken at surgery. Here the CDR3 reads CASSGPDRSFYGYTF. In nucleotides, the CDR3 is TGTGCCAGCAGCGGACCAGACAGGTCCTTTTATGGCTACACCTTC.